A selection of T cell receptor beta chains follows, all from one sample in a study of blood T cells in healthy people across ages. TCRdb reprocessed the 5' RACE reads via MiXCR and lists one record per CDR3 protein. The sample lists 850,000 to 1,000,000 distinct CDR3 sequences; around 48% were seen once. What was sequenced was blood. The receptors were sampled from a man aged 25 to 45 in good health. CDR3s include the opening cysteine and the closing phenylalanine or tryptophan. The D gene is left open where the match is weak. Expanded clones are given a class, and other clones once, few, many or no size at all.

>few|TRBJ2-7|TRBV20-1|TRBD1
TGCAGTGCTAGGGCCAGGGGGCTTTCCGGGGACGAGCAGTACTTC
CSARARGLSGDEQYF
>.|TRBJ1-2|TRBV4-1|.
TGCGCCAGCAGCCAAGAACTTGCGGTCTTGGGTTACACCTTC
CASSQELAVLGYTF
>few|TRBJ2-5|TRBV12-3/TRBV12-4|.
TGTGCCAGCAGTCGTCGGGGTTACCGTGAGACCCAGTACTTC
CASSRRGYRETQYF
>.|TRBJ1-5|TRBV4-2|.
TGTGCCAGCAGCCAAGATCCTACGGGTAGGCACCCCCAGCATTTT
CASSQDPTGRHPQHF
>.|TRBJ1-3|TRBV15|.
TGTGCCACCAGCAGAGATGGTTCTCGGGTTACCTCTGGAAACACCATATATTTT
CATSRDGSRVTSGNTIYF
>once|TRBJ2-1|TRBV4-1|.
TGCGCCAGCAGCCAAGATCGGGACACTACCTACAATGAGCAGTTCTTC
CASSQDRDTTYNEQFF
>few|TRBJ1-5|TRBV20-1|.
TGCAGTGCTAGAGATGACGGCAATCAGCCCCAGCATTTT
CSARDDGNQPQHF
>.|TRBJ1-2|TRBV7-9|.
TGTGCCAGCAGCTGGGGGGGGGGCCGTTTCTATGGCTACACCTTC
CASSWGGGRFYGYTF
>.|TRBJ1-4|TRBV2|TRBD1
TGTGCCAGCGTGGGTCTAACAGGGGGCGAACTGTTTTTT
CASVGLTGGELFF
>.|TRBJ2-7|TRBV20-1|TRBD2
TGCAGTGCTAGAGGGGGACTAGCGGGGGGTAGCTCCTACGAGCAGTACTTC
CSARGGLAGGSSYEQYF
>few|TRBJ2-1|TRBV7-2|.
TGTGCCAGCAGGGGGAACTCCTACAATGAGCAGTTCTTC
CASRGNSYNEQFF
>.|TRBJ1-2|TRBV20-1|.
TGCAGTGCTAGAGTATCAGCGTATGGCTACACCTTC
CSARVSAYGYTF
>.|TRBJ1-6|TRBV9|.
TGTGCCAGCAGCCCCCGGGACGAGTCACCCCTCCACTTT
CASSPRDESPLHF
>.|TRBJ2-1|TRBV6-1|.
TGTGCCAGCAGTGAGGGGCGGGGACCCTCCTACAATGAGCAGTTCTTC
CASSEGRGPSYNEQFF
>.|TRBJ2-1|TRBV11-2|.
TGTGCCAGCAGCTTAGGAGACAGGTCCGTATACAATGAGCAGTTCTTC
CASSLGDRSVYNEQFF
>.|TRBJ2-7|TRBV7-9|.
TGTGCCAGCAGCTTAGGTGTAGGGGGCGAGCAGTACTTC
CASSLGVGGEQYF
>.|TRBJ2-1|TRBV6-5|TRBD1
TGTGCCAGCACCTTAAGGACAGGGAGGAATGAGCAGTTCTTC
CASTLRTGRNEQFF
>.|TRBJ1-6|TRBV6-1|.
TGTGCCAGCAGTGAAGTATTTACGGGACAAGCTGTTTCACCCCTCCACTTT
CASSEVFTGQAVSPLHF
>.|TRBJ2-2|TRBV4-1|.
TGCGCCAGCAGCCAAGCTGACCTGGGATTCGTCACCGGGGAGCTGTTTTTT
CASSQADLGFVTGELFF
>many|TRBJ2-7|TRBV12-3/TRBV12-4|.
TGTGCCAGCAGGTTCTCGGGGGGCCCCTACGAGCAGTACTTC
CASRFSGGPYEQYF
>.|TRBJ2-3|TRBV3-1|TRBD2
TGTGCCAGCAGCCAAGAATGGCGGGGGGGAGATACGCAGTATTTT
CASSQEWRGGDTQYF
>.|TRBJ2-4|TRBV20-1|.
TGCAGTGCTTGGCCGGGGGCGGGAGAGCAGTACTTC
CSAWPGAGEQYF
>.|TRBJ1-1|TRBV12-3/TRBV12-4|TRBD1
TGTGCCAGCAGCCCTAGACAGGGGGCCGGCACTGAAGCTTTCTTT
CASSPRQGAGTEAFF
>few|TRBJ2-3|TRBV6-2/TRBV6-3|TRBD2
TGTGCCACCGGGGGGGGCACAGATACGCAGTATTTT
CATGGGTDTQYF